A selection of T cell receptor beta chains follows, all from one sample in a study of beta chain features in type 1 diabetes. The method was immunoSEQ multiplex PCR; TCRdb's version includes in-frame clones alone and lacks a portion of them. The top ten hold less than 0.65% of the sample, which has more than 300,000 clones, 9.6% seen once. The sequenced material came from central memory CD4+ T cells from blood. The receptor source for this set is a man aged 30-40 years with type 1 diabetes. The CDR3 runs from the conserved cysteine through the conserved F or W.

CDR3 protein: CASSLESLGSSYEQYF
J gene: NA
V gene: TRBV7-9

CDR3 protein: CASSSGTENTGELFF
J gene: TRBJ2-2
V gene: TRBV7-9

CDR3 protein: CASSLSSGSDETQYF
J gene: TRBJ2-5
V gene: TRBV18

CDR3 protein: CASGTGTTETQYF
J gene: TRBJ2-5
V gene: TRBV6-5

CDR3 protein: CASSLEMGGLGVADTQYF
J gene: TRBJ2-3
V gene: TRBV5-4

CDR3 protein: CASSPPGLGVIEQFF
J gene: TRBJ2-1
V gene: TRBV13

CDR3 protein: CAWSVGTGRGYTF
J gene: TRBJ1-2
V gene: TRBV30

CDR3 protein: CASSLFLIRGSSYNEQFF
J gene: TRBJ2-1
V gene: TRBV7-2

CDR3 protein: CASSARPQGSQETQYF
J gene: TRBJ2-5
V gene: TRBV5-1

CDR3 protein: CASRTRGYTEAFF
J gene: TRBJ1-1
V gene: TRBV6-6

CDR3 protein: CASSLVGYTEAFF
J gene: TRBJ1-1
V gene: TRBV11-2

CDR3 protein: CASSLVPGQGGYEQYF
J gene: TRBJ2-7
V gene: TRBV7-9

CDR3 protein: CASSFVWDTSTDTQYF
J gene: TRBJ2-3
V gene: TRBV5-5

CDR3 protein: CASGIGTANYGYTF
J gene: TRBJ1-2
V gene: TRBV28

CDR3 protein: CASSFRGADTQYF
J gene: TRBJ2-3
V gene: TRBV7-3

CDR3 protein: CASSSGLAGTAEQFF
J gene: TRBJ2-1
V gene: TRBV7-3

CDR3 protein: CASSLYGSVFF
J gene: TRBJ2-2
V gene: TRBV28

CDR3 protein: CASSLVTSGHGYNEQFF
J gene: TRBJ2-1
V gene: TRBV5-4

CDR3 protein: CASSVAGPGSGANVLTF
J gene: TRBJ2-6
V gene: TRBV9

CDR3 protein: CASSPSGGLLGNTIYF
J gene: TRBJ1-3
V gene: TRBV18

CDR3 protein: CASSYKVLHEQYF
J gene: TRBJ2-7
V gene: TRBV6-6

CDR3 protein: CASSVGTSIIEQYF
J gene: TRBJ2-7
V gene: TRBV5-4

CDR3 protein: CASSYTGSLNTEAFF
J gene: TRBJ1-1
V gene: TRBV7-3

CDR3 protein: CASSLREGTDTQYF
J gene: TRBJ2-3
V gene: TRBV7-6

CDR3 protein: CASSPQSTGTGTTGELFF
J gene: TRBJ2-2
V gene: TRBV18

CDR3 protein: CASSPRGADTQYF
J gene: TRBJ2-3
V gene: TRBV11-3

CDR3 protein: CASSLSLAGATQFF
J gene: TRBJ2-1
V gene: TRBV7-2

CDR3 protein: CASSFNAGLNEQFF
J gene: TRBJ2-1
V gene: TRBV7-2

CDR3 protein: CAIDRGDYGYTF
J gene: TRBJ1-2
V gene: TRBV10-3

CDR3 protein: CATSRESGRGRNEQFF
J gene: TRBJ2-1
V gene: TRBV15

CDR3 protein: CASSTFSGSPYEQYF
J gene: TRBJ2-7
V gene: TRBV5-6

CDR3 protein: CASSLGGGRISDTQYF
J gene: TRBJ2-3
V gene: TRBV7-9

CDR3 protein: CASSLTAGMETQYF
J gene: TRBJ2-5
V gene: TRBV5-1

CDR3 protein: CASSPEPGDGEETQYF
J gene: TRBJ2-5
V gene: TRBV4-2

CDR3 protein: CASCAGGASGELFF
J gene: TRBJ2-2
V gene: TRBV5-1

CDR3 protein: CASSLPNRGEQFF
J gene: TRBJ2-1
V gene: TRBV28

CDR3 protein: CASTMSTHAYSNTGELFF
J gene: TRBJ2-2
V gene: TRBV28